The entry below gives a single T cell receptor (beta chain) sequence along with its context. This record comes from a study of brain metastases from non-small cell lung cancer. Some clones are missing from TCRdb's copy, which holds only in-frame ones; the method was immunoSEQ multiplex PCR. The sample records roughly 2,300 clones, 85% to 90% being singletons. Germline CDR1 is PRHDT and CDR2 is FYEKMQ (reference sequence). There are 13 residues in the CDR3. V was trimmed by 9 bases and J by 3 bases, leaving 15 bases between them. This clonotype was obtained from a donor older than 35 with non-small cell lung cancer. The rearrangement links TRBV13 to TRBJ2-7; D gene unclear. The sample taken for sequencing was tumor-adjacent normal tissue. The CDR3 protein is CASRRRGDYEQYF. CDR3 coding DNA: TGTGCCAGTCGCCGGAGAGGTGACTACGAGCAGTACTTC.